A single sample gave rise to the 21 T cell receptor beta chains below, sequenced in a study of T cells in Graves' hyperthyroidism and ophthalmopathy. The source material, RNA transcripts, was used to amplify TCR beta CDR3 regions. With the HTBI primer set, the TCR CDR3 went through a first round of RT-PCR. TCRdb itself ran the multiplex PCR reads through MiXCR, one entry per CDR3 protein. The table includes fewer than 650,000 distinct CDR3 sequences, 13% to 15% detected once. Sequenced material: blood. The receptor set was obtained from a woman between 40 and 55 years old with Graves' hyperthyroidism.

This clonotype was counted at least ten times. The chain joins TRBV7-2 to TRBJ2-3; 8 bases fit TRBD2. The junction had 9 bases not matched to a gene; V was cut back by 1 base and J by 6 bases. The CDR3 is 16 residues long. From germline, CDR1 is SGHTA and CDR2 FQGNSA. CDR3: CASSLVLPSGPDTQYF. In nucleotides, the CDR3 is TGTGCCAGCAGCTTAGTCCTGCCTAGCGGGCCCGATACGCAGTATTTT.

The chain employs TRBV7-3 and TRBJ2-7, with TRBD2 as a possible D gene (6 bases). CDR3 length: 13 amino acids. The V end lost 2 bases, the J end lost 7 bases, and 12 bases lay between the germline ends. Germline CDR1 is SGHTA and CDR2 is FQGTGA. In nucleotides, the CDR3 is TGTGCCAGCAGCTTAGGAGGGACGGGGGAGCAGTACTTC. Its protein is CASSLGGTGEQYF.

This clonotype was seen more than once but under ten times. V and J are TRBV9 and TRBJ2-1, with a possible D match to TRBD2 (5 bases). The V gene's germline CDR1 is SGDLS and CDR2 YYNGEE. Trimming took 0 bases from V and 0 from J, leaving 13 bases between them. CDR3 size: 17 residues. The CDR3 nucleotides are TGTGCCAGCAGCGTAGAGGTAGCGCCGAGCTCCTACAATGAGCAGTTCTTC. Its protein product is CASSVEVAPSSYNEQFF.

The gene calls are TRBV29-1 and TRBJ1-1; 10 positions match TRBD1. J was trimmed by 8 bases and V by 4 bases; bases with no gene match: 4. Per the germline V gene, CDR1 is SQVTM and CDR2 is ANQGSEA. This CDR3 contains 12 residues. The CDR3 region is CSVAPTGGEAFF. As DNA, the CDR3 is TGCAGCGTTGCCCCGACAGGGGGCGAAGCTTTCTTT. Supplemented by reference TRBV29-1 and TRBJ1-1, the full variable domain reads SAVISQKPSRDICQRGTSLTIQCQVDSQVTMMFWYRQQPGQSLTLIATANQGSEATYESGFVIDKFPISRPNLTFSTLTVSNMSPEDSSIYLCSVAPTGGEAFFGQGTRLTVV.

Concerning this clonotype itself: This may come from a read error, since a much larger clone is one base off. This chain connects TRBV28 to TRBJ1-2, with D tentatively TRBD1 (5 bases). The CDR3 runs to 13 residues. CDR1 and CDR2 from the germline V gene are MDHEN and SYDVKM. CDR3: CTSSSEQGGGYTF. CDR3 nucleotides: TGTACCAGCAGTTCCGAGCAGGGTGGGGGCTACACCTTC.

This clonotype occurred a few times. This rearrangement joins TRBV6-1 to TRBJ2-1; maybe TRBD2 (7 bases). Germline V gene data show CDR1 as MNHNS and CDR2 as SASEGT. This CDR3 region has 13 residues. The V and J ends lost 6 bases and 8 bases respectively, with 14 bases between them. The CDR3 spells CASRGAGAYEQFF. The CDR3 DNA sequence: TGTGCCAGCAGGGGGGCGGGAGCCTATGAGCAGTTCTTC.

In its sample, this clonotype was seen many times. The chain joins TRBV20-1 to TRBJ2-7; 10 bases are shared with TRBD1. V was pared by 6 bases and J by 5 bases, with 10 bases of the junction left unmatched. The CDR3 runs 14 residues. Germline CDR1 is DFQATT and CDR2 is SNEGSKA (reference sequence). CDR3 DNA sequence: TGCAGTGCCCGAAGGGACAGGGGCCCCAACGAGCAGTACTTC. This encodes CSARRDRGPNEQYF.

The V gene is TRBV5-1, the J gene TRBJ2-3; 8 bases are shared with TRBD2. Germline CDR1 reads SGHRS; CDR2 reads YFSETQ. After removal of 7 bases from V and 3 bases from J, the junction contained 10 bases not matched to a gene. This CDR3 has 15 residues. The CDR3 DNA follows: TGCGCCAGCTGCCTCGGGAGGGGAGGGACAGATACGCAGTATTTT. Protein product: CASCLGRGGTDTQYF. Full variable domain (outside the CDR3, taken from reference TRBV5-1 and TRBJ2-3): KAGVTQTPRYLIKTRGQQVTLSCSPISGHRSVSWYQQTPGQGLQFLFEYFSETQRNKGNFPGRFSGRQFSNSRSEMNVSTLELGDSALYLCASCLGRGGTDTQYFGPGTRLTVL.

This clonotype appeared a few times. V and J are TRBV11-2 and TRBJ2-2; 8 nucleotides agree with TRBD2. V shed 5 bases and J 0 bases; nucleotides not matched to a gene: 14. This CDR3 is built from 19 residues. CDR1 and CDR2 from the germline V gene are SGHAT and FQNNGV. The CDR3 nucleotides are TGTGCCAGCAGCGAACCGACCTATGGGACTAGTCCGAACACCGGGGAGCTGTTTTTT. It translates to CASSEPTYGTSPNTGELFF. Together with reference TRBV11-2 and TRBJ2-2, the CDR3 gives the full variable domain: EAGVAQSPRYKIIEKRQSVAFWCNPISGHATLYWYQQILGQGPKLLIQFQNNGVVDDSQLPKDRFSAERLKGVDSTLKIQPAKLEDSAVYLCASSEPTYGTSPNTGELFFGEGSRLTVL.

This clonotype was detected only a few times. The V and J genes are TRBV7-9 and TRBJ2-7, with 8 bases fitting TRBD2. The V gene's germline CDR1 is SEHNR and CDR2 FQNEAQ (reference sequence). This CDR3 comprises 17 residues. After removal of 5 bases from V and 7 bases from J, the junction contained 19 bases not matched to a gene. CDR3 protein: CASSPDRGGSGAGEQYF. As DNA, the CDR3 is TGTGCCAGCAGCCCCGACCGAGGGGGTAGCGGGGCGGGGGAGCAGTACTTC.

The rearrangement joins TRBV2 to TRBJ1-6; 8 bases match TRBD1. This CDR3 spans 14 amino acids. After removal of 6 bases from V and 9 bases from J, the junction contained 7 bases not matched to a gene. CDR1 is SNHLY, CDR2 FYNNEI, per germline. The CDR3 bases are TGTGCCAGCAGCCGACGACAGGGGAGTTCACCCCTCCACTTT. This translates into CASSRRQGSSPLHF. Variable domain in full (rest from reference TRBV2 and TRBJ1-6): EPEVTQTPSHQVTQMGQEVILRCVPISNHLYFYWYRQILGQKVEFLVSFYNNEISEKSEIFDDQFSVERPDGSNFTLKIRSTKLEDSAMYFCASSRRQGSSPLHFGNGTRLTVT.

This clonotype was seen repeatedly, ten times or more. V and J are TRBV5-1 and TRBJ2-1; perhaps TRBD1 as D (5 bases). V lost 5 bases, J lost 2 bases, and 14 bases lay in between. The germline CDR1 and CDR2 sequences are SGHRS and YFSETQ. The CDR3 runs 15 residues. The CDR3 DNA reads TGCGCCAGCAGATCAGGGTTTTCGACCTACAATGAGCAGTTCTTC. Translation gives CASRSGFSTYNEQFF.

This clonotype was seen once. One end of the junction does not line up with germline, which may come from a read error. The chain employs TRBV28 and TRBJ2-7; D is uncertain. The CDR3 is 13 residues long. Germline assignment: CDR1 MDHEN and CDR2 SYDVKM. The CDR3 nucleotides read TGTGCCATCAGTGAGACAATGGGTCACGAGCAGTACTTC. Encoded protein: CAISETMGHEQYF.

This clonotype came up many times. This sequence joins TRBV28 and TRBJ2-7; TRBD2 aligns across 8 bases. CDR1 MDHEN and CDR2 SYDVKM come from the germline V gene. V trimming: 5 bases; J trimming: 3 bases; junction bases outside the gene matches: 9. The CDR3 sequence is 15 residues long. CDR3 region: CASSNPGTRVYEQYF. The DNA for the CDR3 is TGTGCCAGCAGTAACCCCGGGACTAGGGTCTACGAGCAGTACTTC.

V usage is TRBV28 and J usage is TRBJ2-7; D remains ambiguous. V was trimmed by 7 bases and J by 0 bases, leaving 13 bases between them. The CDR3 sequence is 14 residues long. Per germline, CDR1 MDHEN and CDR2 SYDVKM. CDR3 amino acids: CASMVDSSSYEQYF. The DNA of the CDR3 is TGTGCCAGCATGGTAGACTCGAGCTCCTACGAGCAGTACTTC.

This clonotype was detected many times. CDR3 coding DNA: TGCGCCAGCAGCTTCCGGGAAAACACAGATACGCAGTATTTT. This gives the protein CASSFRENTDTQYF. The chain carries TRBV5-1 and TRBJ2-3, with TRBD2 as a possible D gene (5 bases). Germline V gives CDR1 SGHRS, CDR2 YFSETQ. The V gene lost 2 bases and the J gene lost 2 bases, with 9 bases spanning the gap. CDR3 length: 14 amino acids. Full variable domain (missing parts from reference TRBV5-1 and TRBJ2-3): KAGVTQTPRYLIKTRGQQVTLSCSPISGHRSVSWYQQTPGQGLQFLFEYFSETQRNKGNFPGRFSGRQFSNSRSEMNVSTLELGDSALYLCASSFRENTDTQYFGPGTRLTVL.

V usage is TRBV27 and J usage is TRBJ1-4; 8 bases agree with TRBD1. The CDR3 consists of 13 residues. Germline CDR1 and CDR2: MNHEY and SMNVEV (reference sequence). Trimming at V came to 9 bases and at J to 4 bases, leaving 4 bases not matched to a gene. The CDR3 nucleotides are TGTGCCAGTAGGGACAGGCTTAATGAAAAACTGTTTTTT. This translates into CASRDRLNEKLFF.

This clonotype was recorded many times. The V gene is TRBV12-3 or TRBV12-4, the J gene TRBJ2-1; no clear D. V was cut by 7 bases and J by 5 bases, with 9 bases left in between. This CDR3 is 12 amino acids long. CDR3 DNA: TGTGCCAGCACCCTTCTGGACAATGAGCAGTTCTTC. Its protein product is CASTLLDNEQFF.

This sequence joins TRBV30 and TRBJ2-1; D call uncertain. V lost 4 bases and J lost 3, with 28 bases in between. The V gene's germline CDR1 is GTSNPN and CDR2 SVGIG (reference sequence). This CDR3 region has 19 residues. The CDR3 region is CAWTPSAPTGLDFYNEQFF. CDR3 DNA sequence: TGTGCCTGGACACCTTCCGCCCCAACTGGGCTGGATTTCTACAATGAGCAGTTCTTC.

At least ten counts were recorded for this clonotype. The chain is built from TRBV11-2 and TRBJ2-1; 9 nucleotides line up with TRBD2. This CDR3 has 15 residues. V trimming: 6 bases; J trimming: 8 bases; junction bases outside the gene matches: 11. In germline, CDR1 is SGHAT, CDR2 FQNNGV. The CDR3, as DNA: TGTGCCAGCAGATTAAGTGCTAGCGGGACCCATGAGCAGTTCTTC. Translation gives CASRLSASGTHEQFF.

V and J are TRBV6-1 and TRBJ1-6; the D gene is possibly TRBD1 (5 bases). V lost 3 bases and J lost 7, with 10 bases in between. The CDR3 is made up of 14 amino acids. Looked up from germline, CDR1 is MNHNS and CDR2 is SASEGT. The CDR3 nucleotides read TGTGCCAGCAGTGAGGGGGGTAACAATTCACCCCTCCACTTT. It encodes CASSEGGNNSPLHF.